These 21 T cell receptor beta chains were all obtained from the same sample, sequenced in a study of blood T cell repertoires in COVID-19. Sequenced by immunoSEQ multiplex PCR; TCRdb stores in-frame clones only, minus some. The sample yields hundreds of thousands of clones, around 87% seen once. The sample consisted of peripheral blood. The source is a woman in her fifties or sixties with COVID-19, enrolled during active disease.

This chain links TRBV9 with TRBJ2-5, with 9 nucleotides matching TRBD2. Germline loops: CDR1 SGDLS, CDR2 YYNGEE. The V segment lost 4 bases and the J segment 2 bases; nucleotides outside the gene matches: 9. The CDR3 extends over 16 amino acids. Here the CDR3 DNA reads TGTGCCAGCAGCACTTCAGCGGGGGGAGTACAAGAGACCCAGTACTTC. Translating gives CASSTSAGGVQETQYF.

This clone has a handful of counts. The V and J genes are TRBV3-1 (or the pseudogene TRBV3-2) and TRBJ1-1; TRBD1 might be the D (5 bases). The germline V gene encodes CDR1 LGHDT and CDR2 YNNKEL (reference sequence). V was pared by 6 bases and J by 4 bases, with 15 bases between. The CDR3 covers 14 residues. The CDR3 DNA follows: TGTGCCAGCAGTCTTGGGGCAGTCGGCACTGAAGCTTTCTTT. Residues: CASSLGAVGTEAFF.

This clone was picked up one time. This chain links TRBV5-1 with TRBJ1-3; perhaps TRBD1 as D (6 bases). Germline-derived CDR1 and CDR2 are SGHRS and YFSETQ. This CDR3 spans 15 amino acids. The V and J ends lost 5 bases and 4 bases respectively, with 16 bases between them. CDR3 sequence: CASSEQGLRGNTIYF. The CDR3 coding sequence is TGCGCCAGCAGTGAACAGGGTCTACGGGGAAACACCATATATTTT. The whole variable domain, filled in from reference TRBV5-1 and TRBJ1-3, reads KAGVTQTPRYLIKTRGQQVTLSCSPISGHRSVSWYQQTPGQGLQFLFEYFSETQRNKGNFPGRFSGRQFSNSRSEMNVSTLELGDSALYLCASSEQGLRGNTIYFGEGSWLTVV.

The genes are TRBV5-1 and TRBJ2-3; 8 positions agree with TRBD1. The CDR3 is 16 residues long. V was pared by 4 bases and J by 2 bases, with 9 bases of the junction left unmatched. The germline V gene encodes CDR1 SGHRS and CDR2 YFSETQ. CDR3 nucleotides: TGCGCCAGCAGCAGACCGGGACAGGCCCCCACAGATACGCAGTATTTT. Residues: CASSRPGQAPTDTQYF.

This chain joins TRBV12-3 or TRBV12-4 and TRBJ1-2; D call uncertain. This CDR3 has 11 residues. Trimming pared 1 base from V and 8 bases from J, leaving 5 bases between. CDR3 DNA: TGTGCCAGCAGTTTAGAGAGGGGCTACACCTTC. Its protein is CASSLERGYTF.

This chain links TRBV28 with TRBJ2-7; D gene unclear. The V end was cut by 7 bases, the J end by 2 bases, with 15 bases between. The germline gives CDR1 MDHEN, CDR2 SYDVKM. The CDR3 spans 14 residues. The CDR3 sequence is CASTSVVGAYEQYF. In nucleotides, the CDR3 is TGTGCCAGCACCTCGGTAGTGGGCGCCTACGAGCAGTACTTC.

This rearrangement joins TRBV28 to TRBJ1-2, with D maybe TRBD1 (5 bases). This CDR3 contains 13 residues. CDR1 MDHEN and CDR2 SYDVKM come from the germline V gene. Trimming removed 5 bases from V and 4 bases from J, with 11 bases in between. The CDR3 loop is CASSQGGGYGYTF. CDR3 DNA sequence: TGTGCCAGCAGTCAGGGCGGGGGCTATGGCTACACCTTC.

The CDR3 DNA reads TGTGCCAGCAGCCAGAGTCGGGGGGCCCTTGAGACCCAGTACTTC. Translating gives CASSQSRGALETQYF. The chain joins TRBV3-1 (or the pseudogene TRBV3-2) to TRBJ2-5; possible D gene TRBD2, 7 bases. Germline V gene data show CDR1 as LGHDT and CDR2 as YNNKEL (reference sequence). V was trimmed by 3 bases and J by 5 bases, leaving 16 bases between them. The CDR3 has 15 amino acids.

The chain joins TRBV7-9 to TRBJ1-1; no reliable D call. Deletions cut 2 bases from V and 0 bases from J, with 10 bases between. Germline assignment: CDR1 SEHNR and CDR2 FQNEAQ (reference sequence). There are 15 residues in the CDR3. The CDR3 coding sequence is TGTGCCAGCAGCTTACTTGGCCGTATGAACACTGAAGCTTTCTTT. Amino acids: CASSLLGRMNTEAFF.

This CDR3 reads CASSEPYRGGGSEQFF. CDR3 nucleotides: TGCGCCAGCAGTGAGCCTTATCGCGGGGGGGGCAGTGAGCAGTTCTTC. The rearrangement joins TRBV10-2 to TRBJ2-1, with 9 bases matching TRBD2. V lost 2 bases and J lost 9; bases outside the gene matches: 11. The germline gives CDR1 WSHSY, CDR2 SAAADI. The CDR3 contains 16 residues.

The chain carries TRBV10-3 and TRBJ1-5, with D possibly matching TRBD1 (6 bases). Trimming took 8 bases from V and 7 from J, leaving 15 bases between them. The CDR3 consists of 13 residues. The V gene's germline CDR1 is ENHRY and CDR2 SYGVKD. The CDR3 is CAISPGALQPQHF. CDR3 nucleotide sequence: TGTGCCATCTCCCCAGGGGCTCTGCAGCCCCAGCATTTT.

This chain connects TRBV14 to TRBJ2-5; a possible D gene is TRBD2 (7 bases). Germline assignment: CDR1 SGHDN and CDR2 FVKESK. The CDR3 runs to 11 residues. The CDR3, as DNA: TGTGGGGGGGGCGCAACGGAGACCCAGTACTTC. Amino acid sequence: CGGGATETQYF.

V gene TRBV5-1 combines with J gene TRBJ2-7; 10 bases align to TRBD1. Trimming cost V 3 bases and J 2 bases; bases outside gene matches: 11. Germline-derived CDR1 and CDR2 are SGHRS and YFSETQ. This CDR3 contains 17 residues. CDR3 amino acids: CASSSQGTGAVAYEQYF. The DNA for the CDR3 is TGCGCCAGCAGCTCTCAAGGGACAGGGGCGGTAGCCTACGAGCAGTACTTC.

This rearrangement joins TRBV4-1 to TRBJ2-2, with D possibly being TRBD1 (6 bases). V lost 6 bases and J lost 4, with 18 bases in between. The CDR3 has 16 amino acids. CDR1 is MGHRA and CDR2 is YSYEKL in the germline V gene. CDR3 DNA: TGCGCCAGCAGAGTGACAGGAAACGGGGTCACCGGGGAGCTGTTTTTT. Protein sequence: CASRVTGNGVTGELFF.

CDR3 residues: CASSTVSEGSPLHF. CDR3 nucleotide sequence: TGTGCCAGCAGTACGGTTTCGGAGGGCTCACCCCTCCACTTT. This chain uses TRBV6-4 with TRBJ1-6; D unclear. The CDR3 covers 14 residues. Germline CDR1 MRHNA, CDR2 SNTAGT. V shed 5 bases and J shed 10 bases, with 15 bases lying between them.

DNA for the CDR3: TGCGCCAGCAGCTCCCGGGGGTACCAAGAGACCCAGTACTTC. Amino acids: CASSSRGYQETQYF. This chain links TRBV5-1 with TRBJ2-5, with TRBD2 as a possible D gene (6 bases). In germline, CDR1 is SGHRS, CDR2 YFSETQ. This CDR3 comprises 14 residues. V was pared by 3 bases and J by 0 bases, with 9 bases between.

The rearrangement links TRBV7-8 to TRBJ2-5; 9 bases are shared with TRBD2. The V and J ends lost 5 bases and 5 bases, in that order; junction bases with no gene match: 12. The germline CDR1 and CDR2 sequences are SGHVS and FQNEAQ. The CDR3 is 16 amino acids. Written as DNA, the CDR3 is TGTGCCAGCAGCCCCACGAGGAGCGGGGGGATGGAGACCCAGTACTTC. This encodes CASSPTRSGGMETQYF.

This chain links TRBV9 with TRBJ2-1; maybe TRBD1 (5 bases). V shed 3 bases and J shed 0 bases, with 7 bases lying between them. Germline CDR1 reads SGDLS; CDR2 reads YYNGEE. This CDR3 is 14 amino acids long. The CDR3 is CASSGRVSYNEQFF. The CDR3 DNA reads as TGTGCCAGCAGCGGCAGGGTCTCCTACAATGAGCAGTTCTTC. The whole variable domain, filled in from reference TRBV9 and TRBJ2-1, reads DSGVTQTPKHLITATGQRVTLRCSPRSGDLSVYWYQQSLDQGLQFLIQYYNGEERAKGNILERFSAQQFPDLHSELNLSSLELGDSALYFCASSGRVSYNEQFFGPGTRLTVL.

The J gene is TRBJ2-3, the V gene TRBV5-4; TRBD2 matches at 14 bases. The J segment lost 3 bases and the V segment lost 3 bases, leaving 3 bases of the junction unmatched. Germline CDR1 and CDR2: SGHNT and YYREEE (reference sequence). CDR3 length: 16 amino acids. CDR3 region: CASSSGLAGETDTQYF. The CDR3 DNA sequence: TGTGCCAGCAGCTCGGGACTAGCGGGGGAGACAGATACGCAGTATTTT.

For the CDR3, the DNA is TGTGCCAGCAGCCAAGATTCGACAGAGAGCTCCTACGAGCAGTACTTC. It yields the protein CASSQDSTESSYEQYF. V gene TRBV3-1 (or the pseudogene TRBV3-2) combines with J gene TRBJ2-7, with D maybe TRBD1 (5 bases). The CDR3 runs to 16 residues. V gave up 0 bases and J gave up 0 bases, with 12 bases separating them. Germline V gene lookup returns CDR1 LGHDT and CDR2 YNNKEL (reference sequence).

The chain combines TRBV5-1 with TRBJ2-2; 12 positions agree with TRBD1. Germline V gives CDR1 SGHRS, CDR2 YFSETQ. The CDR3 runs 19 residues. The ends lost 4 bases at V and 3 bases at J; junction bases unmatched: 13. In DNA form, the CDR3 reads TGCGCCAGCAGCCTCGGCGGGACAGGGGGCTCTTTGGACACCGGGGAGCTGTTTTTT. This codes for CASSLGGTGGSLDTGELFF.